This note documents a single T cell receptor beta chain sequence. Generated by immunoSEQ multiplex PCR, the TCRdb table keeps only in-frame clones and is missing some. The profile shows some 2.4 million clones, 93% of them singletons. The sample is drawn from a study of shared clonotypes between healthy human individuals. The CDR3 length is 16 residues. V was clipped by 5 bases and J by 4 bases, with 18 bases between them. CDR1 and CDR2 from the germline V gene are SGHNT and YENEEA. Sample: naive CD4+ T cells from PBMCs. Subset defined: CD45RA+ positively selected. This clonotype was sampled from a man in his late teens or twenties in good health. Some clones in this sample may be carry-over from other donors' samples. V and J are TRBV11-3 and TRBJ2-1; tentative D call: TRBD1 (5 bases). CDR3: CASSLGAGSRYNEQFF. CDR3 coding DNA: TGTGCCAGCAGCCTAGGGGCTGGTAGTCGGTACAATGAGCAGTTCTTC.